This TCR beta chain was recovered during a study of blood T cells in healthy people across ages. Overall study findings and caveats: What prevented conclusive comparison of naive and antigen-experienced cells was that PBMCs were unsorted. Naive T cell percentage strongly correlated with TCR beta diversity.

The second PCR ran about 6 to 12 cycles with a sample-barcoded 5' primer and J-beta primers. Each cDNA molecule, via a template-switch adaptor with 12 random nucleotides, was tagged. In TCRdb, the 5' RACE reads were re-called with MiXCR into one record per CDR3 protein. Of over 1,500,000 distinct CDR3 sequences in the sample, 40% to 55% are singletons; the top ten hold roughly 2.1%. This clonotype was detected only a few times. Its target is not known. CDR3 length: 16 residues. The V end was cut by 0 bases, the J end by 2 bases, with 12 bases between. Germline V CDR1 and CDR2: LGHDT, YNNKEL (reference sequence). All donors came from Russia, were Caucasian and healthy, and spanned ages roughly 6 to 95.

This sequence joins TRBV3-1 and TRBJ2-3; D is unclear. The sequenced sample was blood. This sequence was found in a middle-aged woman in good health. CDR3 DNA sequence: TGTGCCAGCAGCCAAGATCTGGGTGGGGTCACAGATACGCAGTATTTT. Translated, it gives CASSQDLGGVTDTQYF.